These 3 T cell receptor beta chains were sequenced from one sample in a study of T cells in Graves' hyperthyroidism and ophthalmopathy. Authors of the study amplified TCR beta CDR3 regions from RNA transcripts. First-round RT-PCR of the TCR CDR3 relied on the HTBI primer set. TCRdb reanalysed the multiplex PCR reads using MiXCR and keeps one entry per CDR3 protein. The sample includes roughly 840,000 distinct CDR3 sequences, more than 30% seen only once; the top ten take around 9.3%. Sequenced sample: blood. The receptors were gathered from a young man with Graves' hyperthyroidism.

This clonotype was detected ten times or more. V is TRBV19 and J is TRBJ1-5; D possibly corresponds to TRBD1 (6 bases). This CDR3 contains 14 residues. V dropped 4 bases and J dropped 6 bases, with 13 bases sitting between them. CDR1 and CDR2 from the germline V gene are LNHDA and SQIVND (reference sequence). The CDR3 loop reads CASSTAGEGQPQHF. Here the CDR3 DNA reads TGTGCCAGTAGTACCGCAGGGGAGGGTCAGCCCCAGCATTTT.

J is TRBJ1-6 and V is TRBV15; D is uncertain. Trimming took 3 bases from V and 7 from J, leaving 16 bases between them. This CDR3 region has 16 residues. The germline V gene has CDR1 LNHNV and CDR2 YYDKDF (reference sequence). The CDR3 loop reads CATSREVRTFNSPLHF. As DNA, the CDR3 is TGTGCCACCAGCAGGGAAGTCCGGACCTTCAATTCACCCCTCCACTTT.

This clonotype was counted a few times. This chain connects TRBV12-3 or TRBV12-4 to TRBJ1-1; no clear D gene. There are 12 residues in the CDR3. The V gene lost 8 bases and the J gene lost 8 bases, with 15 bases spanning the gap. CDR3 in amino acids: CASYKGEPEAFF. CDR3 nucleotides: TGTGCCAGCTATAAGGGTGAACCCGAAGCTTTCTTT.